A single TCR beta chain is shown here with its context. What it binds is not known. The junction departs from germline at one end; a sequencing error may be responsible. Using immunoSEQ multiplex PCR, the repertoire was profiled, and TCRdb retains in-frame clones only, with some absent. Of approximately 2.1 million clones detected, 93% appear once; the ten largest clones hold 0.39%. The sample originates from a study of shared clonotypes between healthy human individuals. Study outcomes and limitations: An effect of sequencing depth on clonotype sharing among donors was expected.

This CDR3 contains 15 residues. The germline gives CDR1 SEHNR, CDR2 FQNEAQ (reference sequence). This rearrangement joins TRBV7-9 to TRBJ1-1; no clear D gene. The TCR comes from a man younger than 35 in good health. Some clones in this sample may be carry-over from other donors' samples. Sequencing was done on a sample of naive CD4+ T cells from PBMCs. Sample subset: CD45RA+ positively selected. For the CDR3, the DNA is TGTGCCAGCAGCTTCGGGAGCCCCTCCCCGGCTGAAGTTTTCTTT. Amino acid sequence: CASSFGSPSPAEVFF.